The present entry profiles one T cell receptor beta chain with its context. As yet, its antigen is unknown. At one end the junction does not follow the germline gene, possibly because of a read error. These data come from a study of response to subunit inactivated influenza vaccine. A single record per CDR3 protein comes from TCRdb applying MiXCR to the RT-PCR reads. This table holds 860,000 or so distinct CDR3 sequences, around 20% found once. Study results and limitations: Authors suggested seasonal influenza vaccinations each recruit few new T cells.

The sequence derives from a man in his forties or fifties who received an inactivated influenza vaccine. The input for sequencing was PBMCs from blood, taken more than 4 days after vaccination.

The CDR3 loop is CASNLERHDKNYGYTF. CDR3 DNA sequence: TGCGCCAGCAACTTGGAGCGACATGACAAAAACTATGGCTACACCTTC. The V and J genes are TRBV5-1 and TRBJ1-2; no clear D gene. Germline CDR1 is SGHRS and CDR2 is YFSETQ. There are 16 residues in the CDR3. Filled out from reference TRBV5-1 and TRBJ1-2, the complete variable domain reads KAGVTQTPRYLIKTRGQQVTLSCSPISGHRSVSWYQQTPGQGLQFLFEYFSETQRNKGNFPGRFSGRQFSNSRSEMNVSTLELGDSALYLCASNLERHDKNYGYTFGSGTRLTVV.